This paragraph reports one TCR beta chain. The sample belongs to a study of blood T cell repertoires in COVID-19. Overall study: COVID-19 samples from acute and convalescent phases originated in the United States, Italy and Spain. From T cells, B-cell-depleted T cells, or PBMCs came the material, which was cDNA or gDNA.

This CDR3 has 15 amino acids. V gave up 0 bases and J gave up 7 bases, with 16 bases separating them. Germline V lookup: CDR1 SGHRS, CDR2 YFSETQ. In the authors' methods: Using reference gene primer amplification, nucleated cell counts were estimated. The table came from immunoSEQ multiplex PCR; TCRdb's copy has only in-frame clones and leaves some out. The V and J calls and clone size come from that table; D and trimming were worked out from the DNA. The sample contains about 130,000 clones, approximately 85% of which appear only once. The source material was peripheral blood. The V call is TRBV5-1, the J call TRBJ1-2; D ambiguous. This TCR came from a human donor in a cohort sampled during active COVID-19. The CDR3 DNA follows: TGCGCCAGCAGCTTGGGGCCCTCCCAAGGAGTTGGCTACACCTTC. Its protein is CASSLGPSQGVGYTF.